This TCR beta chain was profiled in a study of shared T cell receptors in the human thymus. Sequencing was performed with immunoSEQ multiplex PCR; in TCRdb, only in-frame clones are kept and a portion is missing. There are just under 550,000 clones in the sample; approximately 80% occur only once, and 0.01% to 0.015% lies in the top ten. The CDR3 runs to 18 residues. The J segment lost 6 bases and the V segment lost 4 bases, leaving 16 bases of the junction unmatched. Germline V CDR1 and CDR2: SGHRS, YFSETQ. The same data also contributed to another study, on human thymus T cells. That work states: Donor material was obtained from healthy Finnish infants undergoing corrective surgery for congenital heart defects. Thymus tissue for the work was resected from patients undergoing corrective heart surgery. Related research reported highly overlapping thymic repertoires among unrelated individuals.

The clonotype was recovered from a boy in the first two years of life with a congenital heart defect. J is TRBJ2-7 and V is TRBV5-1; TRBD2 agrees at 13 bases. Sequenced sample: thymocytes. The CDR3 region is CASSPRRTTSGRGVEQYF. CDR3 DNA sequence: TGCGCCAGCAGCCCGCGAAGAACTACTAGCGGGAGGGGGGTCGAGCAGTACTTC.